The T cell receptor beta chain described here comes from a study of T-cell memory formation after mild COVID-19. Findings and caveats of the study: Pre-infection memory held some responding clones, suggesting pre-existing cross-reactive T cells responded. Clones shrinking from day 15 to 85 showed even CD4/CD8 mixes; later expanders tilted CD4+.

The authors produced TCR alpha and TCR beta cDNA libraries with sample barcodes and UMIs by 5'RACE using constant-segment primers. TCRdb re-called the 5' RACE reads with MiXCR, one entry per CDR3 protein. Of some 100,000 distinct CDR3 sequences listed, around 10% are singletons. Worth noting for this clonotype: Its antigen is as yet unknown.

Looked up from germline, CDR1 is SQVTM and CDR2 is ANQGSEA. This CDR3 is 14 amino acids long. J gave up 1 base and V 6 bases, and 3 bases lay outside the gene matches. The clonotype comes from a man aged 18 to 35 who had mild COVID-19 (a few samples of this study predate the infection). Cell type and time point are not known. What was sequenced was PBMCs or a T cell subset sorted from them (not recorded which). The J gene is TRBJ2-2, the V gene TRBV29-1; 9 bases match TRBD2. CDR3 protein: CSVAAGGNTGELFF. The CDR3 nucleotides read TGCAGCGTGGCAGCGGGGGGGAACACCGGGGAGCTGTTTTTT.